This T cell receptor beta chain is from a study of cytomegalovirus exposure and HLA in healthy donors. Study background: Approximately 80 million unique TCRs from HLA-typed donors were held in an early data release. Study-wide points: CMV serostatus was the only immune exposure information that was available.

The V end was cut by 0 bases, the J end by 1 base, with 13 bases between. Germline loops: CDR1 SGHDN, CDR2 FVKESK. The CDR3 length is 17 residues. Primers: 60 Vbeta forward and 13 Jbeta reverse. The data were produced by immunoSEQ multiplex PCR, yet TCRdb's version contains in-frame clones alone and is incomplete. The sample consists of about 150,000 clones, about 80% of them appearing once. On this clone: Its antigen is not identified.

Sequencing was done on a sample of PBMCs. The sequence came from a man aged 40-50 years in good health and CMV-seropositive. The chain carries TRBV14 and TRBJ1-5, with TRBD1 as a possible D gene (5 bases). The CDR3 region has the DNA TGTGCCAGCAGCCAAGATCCCAGGGCGGGGAGCAATCAGCCCCAGCATTTT. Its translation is CASSQDPRAGSNQPQHF.